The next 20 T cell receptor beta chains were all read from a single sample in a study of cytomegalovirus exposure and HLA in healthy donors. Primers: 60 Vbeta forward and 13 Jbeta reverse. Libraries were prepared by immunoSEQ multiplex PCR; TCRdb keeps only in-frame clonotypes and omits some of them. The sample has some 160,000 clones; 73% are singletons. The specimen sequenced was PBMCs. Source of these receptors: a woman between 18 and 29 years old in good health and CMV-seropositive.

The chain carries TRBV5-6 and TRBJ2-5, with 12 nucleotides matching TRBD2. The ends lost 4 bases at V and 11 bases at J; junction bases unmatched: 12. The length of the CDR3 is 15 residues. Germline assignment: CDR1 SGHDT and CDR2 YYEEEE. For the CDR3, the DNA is TGTGCCAGCAGCGGATCTAGCGGGGGGGCCTTTGAGCAGTACTTC. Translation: CASSGSSGGAFEQYF.

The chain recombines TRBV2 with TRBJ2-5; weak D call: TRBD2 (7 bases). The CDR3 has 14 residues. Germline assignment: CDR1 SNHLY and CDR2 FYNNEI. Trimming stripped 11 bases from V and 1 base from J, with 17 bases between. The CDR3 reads CARKGGARQETQYF. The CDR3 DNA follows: TGTGCCCGGAAGGGGGGGGCACGCCAAGAGACCCAGTACTTC.

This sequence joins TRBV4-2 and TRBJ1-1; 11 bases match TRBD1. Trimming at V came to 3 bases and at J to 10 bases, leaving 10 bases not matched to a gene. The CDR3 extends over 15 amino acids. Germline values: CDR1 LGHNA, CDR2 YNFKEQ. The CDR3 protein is CASSHLGQGALVAFF. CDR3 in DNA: TGTGCCAGCAGCCACCTTGGACAGGGGGCTTTAGTAGCTTTCTTT.

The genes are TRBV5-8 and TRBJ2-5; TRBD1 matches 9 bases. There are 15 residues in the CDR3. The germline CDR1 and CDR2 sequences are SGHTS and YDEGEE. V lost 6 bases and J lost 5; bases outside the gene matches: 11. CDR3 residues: CASTSRGQGGETQYF. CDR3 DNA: TGTGCCAGCACTAGTCGGGGACAGGGAGGTGAGACCCAGTACTTC.

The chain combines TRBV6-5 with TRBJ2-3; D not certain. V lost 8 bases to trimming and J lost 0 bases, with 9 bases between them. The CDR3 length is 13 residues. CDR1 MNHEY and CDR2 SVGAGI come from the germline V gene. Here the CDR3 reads CASLGTSTDTQYF. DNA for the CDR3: TGTGCCAGCCTAGGTACTAGCACAGATACGCAGTATTTT.

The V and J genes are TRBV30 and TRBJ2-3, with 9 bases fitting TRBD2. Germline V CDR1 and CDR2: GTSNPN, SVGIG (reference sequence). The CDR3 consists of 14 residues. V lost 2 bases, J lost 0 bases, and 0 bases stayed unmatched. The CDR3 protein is CAWSSGGSTDTQYF. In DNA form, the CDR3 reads TGTGCCTGGAGTAGCGGGGGGAGCACAGATACGCAGTATTTT.

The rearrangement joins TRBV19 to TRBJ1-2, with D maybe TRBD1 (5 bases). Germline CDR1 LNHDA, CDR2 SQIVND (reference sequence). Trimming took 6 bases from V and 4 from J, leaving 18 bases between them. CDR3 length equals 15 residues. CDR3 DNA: TGTGCCAGTAGCCTAGGACAAGGACCGACCTATGGCTACACCTTC. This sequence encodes CASSLGQGPTYGYTF.

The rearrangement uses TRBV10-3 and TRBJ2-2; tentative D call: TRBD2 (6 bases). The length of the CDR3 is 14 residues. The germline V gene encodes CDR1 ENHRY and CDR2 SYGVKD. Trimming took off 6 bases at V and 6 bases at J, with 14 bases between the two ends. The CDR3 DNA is TGTGCCATCAGGATCGGGACTCTTCCCGGGGAGCTGTTTTTT. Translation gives CAIRIGTLPGELFF.

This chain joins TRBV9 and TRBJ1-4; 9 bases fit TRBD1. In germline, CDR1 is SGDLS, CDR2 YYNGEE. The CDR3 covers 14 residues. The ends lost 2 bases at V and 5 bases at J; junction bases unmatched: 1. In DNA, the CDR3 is TGTGCCAGCAGCGTGGGGACAGGGAATGAAAAACTGTTTTTT. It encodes CASSVGTGNEKLFF.

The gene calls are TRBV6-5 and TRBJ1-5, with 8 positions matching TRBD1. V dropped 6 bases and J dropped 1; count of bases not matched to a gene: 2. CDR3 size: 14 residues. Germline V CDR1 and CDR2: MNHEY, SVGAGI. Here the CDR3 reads CASSRQGSNQPQHF. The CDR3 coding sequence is TGTGCCAGCAGCCGACAGGGGAGCAATCAGCCCCAGCATTTT.

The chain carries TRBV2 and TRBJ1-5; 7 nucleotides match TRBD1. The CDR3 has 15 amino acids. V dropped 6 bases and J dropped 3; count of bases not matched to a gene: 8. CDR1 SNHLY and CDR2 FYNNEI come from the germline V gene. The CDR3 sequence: CASRGQGDTNQPQHF. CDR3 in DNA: TGTGCCAGCAGGGGGCAGGGGGATACCAATCAGCCCCAGCATTTT.

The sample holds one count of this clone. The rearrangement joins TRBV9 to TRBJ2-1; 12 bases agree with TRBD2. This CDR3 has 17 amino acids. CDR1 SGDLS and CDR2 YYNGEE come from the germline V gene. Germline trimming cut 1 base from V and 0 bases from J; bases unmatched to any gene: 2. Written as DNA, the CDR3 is TGTGCCAGCAGCGTACCTAGCGGGGGGGCCTCCTACAATGAGCAGTTCTTC. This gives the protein CASSVPSGGASYNEQFF. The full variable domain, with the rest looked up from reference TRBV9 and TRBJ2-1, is DSGVTQTPKHLITATGQRVTLRCSPRSGDLSVYWYQQSLDQGLQFLIQYYNGEERAKGNILERFSAQQFPDLHSELNLSSLELGDSALYFCASSVPSGGASYNEQFFGPGTRLTVL.

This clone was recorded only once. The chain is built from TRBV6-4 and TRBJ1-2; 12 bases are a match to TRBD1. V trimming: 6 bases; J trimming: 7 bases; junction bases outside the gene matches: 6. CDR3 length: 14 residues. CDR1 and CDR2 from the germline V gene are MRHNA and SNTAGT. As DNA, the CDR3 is TGTGCCAGCAGGGGGGACAGGGGGCGAGGTGGCTACACCTTC. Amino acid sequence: CASRGDRGRGGYTF.

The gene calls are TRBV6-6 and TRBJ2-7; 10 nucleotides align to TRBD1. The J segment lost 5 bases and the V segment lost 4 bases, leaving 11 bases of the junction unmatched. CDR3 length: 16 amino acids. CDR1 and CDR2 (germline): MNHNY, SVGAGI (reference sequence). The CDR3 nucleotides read TGTGCCAGCAGTTCTACTCGCGGAGGACAGGGGGACGAGCAGTACTTC. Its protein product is CASSSTRGGQGDEQYF.

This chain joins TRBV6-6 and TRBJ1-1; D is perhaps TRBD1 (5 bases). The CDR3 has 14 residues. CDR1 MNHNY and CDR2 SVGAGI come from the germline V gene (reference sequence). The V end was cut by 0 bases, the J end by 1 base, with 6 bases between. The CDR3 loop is CASSYSDKNTEAFF. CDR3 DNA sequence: TGTGCCAGCAGTTACTCGGACAAGAACACTGAAGCTTTCTTT.

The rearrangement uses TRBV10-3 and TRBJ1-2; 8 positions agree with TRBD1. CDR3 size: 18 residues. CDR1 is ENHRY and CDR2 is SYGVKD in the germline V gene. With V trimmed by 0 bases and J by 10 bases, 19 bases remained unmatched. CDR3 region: CAISESTGTGSRLGNYTF. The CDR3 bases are TGTGCCATCAGTGAGTCGACGGGGACAGGTTCGAGGTTAGGTAACTACACCTTC.

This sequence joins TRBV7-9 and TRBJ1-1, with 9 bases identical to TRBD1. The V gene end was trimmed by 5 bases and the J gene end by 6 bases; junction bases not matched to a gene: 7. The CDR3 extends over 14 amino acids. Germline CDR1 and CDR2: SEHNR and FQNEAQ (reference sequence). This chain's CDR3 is CASSPDRGYAEAFF. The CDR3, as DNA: TGTGCCAGCAGCCCGGACAGGGGATACGCTGAAGCTTTCTTT. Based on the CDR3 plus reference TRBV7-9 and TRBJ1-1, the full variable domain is DTGVSQNPRHKITKRGQNVTFRCDPISEHNRLYWYRQTLGQGPEFLTYFQNEAQLEKSRLLSDRFSAERPKGSFSTLEIQRTEQGDSAMYLCASSPDRGYAEAFFGQGTRLTVV.

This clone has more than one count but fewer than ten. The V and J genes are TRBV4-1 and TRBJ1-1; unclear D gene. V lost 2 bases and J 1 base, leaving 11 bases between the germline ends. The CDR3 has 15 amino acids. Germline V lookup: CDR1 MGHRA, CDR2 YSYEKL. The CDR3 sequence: CASSQMADSNTEAFF. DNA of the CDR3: TGCGCCAGCAGCCAAATGGCGGATTCGAACACTGAAGCTTTCTTT.

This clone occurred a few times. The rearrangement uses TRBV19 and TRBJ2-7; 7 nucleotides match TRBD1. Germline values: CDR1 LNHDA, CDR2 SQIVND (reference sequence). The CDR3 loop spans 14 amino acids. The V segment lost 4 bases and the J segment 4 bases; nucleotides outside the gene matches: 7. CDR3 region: CASSTRDSNYEQYF. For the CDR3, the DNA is TGTGCCAGTAGTACCAGGGACAGCAATTACGAGCAGTACTTC.

In DNA, the CDR3 is TGCGCCAGCAGCTTGGCCAGTGGACAGGGGGCATACGAGCAGTACTTC. Translated: CASSLASGQGAYEQYF. V gene TRBV5-1 combines with J gene TRBJ2-7; 11 nucleotides agree with TRBD1. The CDR3 runs to 16 residues. Germline V gene lookup returns CDR1 SGHRS and CDR2 YFSETQ. V shed 0 bases, J shed 4 bases, and the junction held 6 bases outside the gene matches.